This TCR beta chain is from a study of OX40 agonist ivuxolimab in advanced cancers. Study-level findings and limits: There were also nonresponders showing low normalized T-cell clonal expansion.

Libraries were prepared by immunoSEQ multiplex PCR; TCRdb keeps only in-frame clonotypes and omits some of them. The sample yields 55,000 to 70,000 clones, about four fifths seen once. In regard to this clone: Its specificity is not known.

Cycle 7 day 1, cycle 4 day 1, and baseline were the timepoints at which blood was sampled. V was cut by 8 bases and J by 4 bases, with 18 bases left in between. Germline values: CDR1 LNHDA, CDR2 SQIVND (reference sequence). This CDR3 is 15 amino acids long. The rearrangement uses TRBV19 and TRBJ1-5, with TRBD1 as a possible D gene (5 bases). Sequencing used CD4+ or CD8+ T cells sorted from blood, obtained in a trial of the OX40 agonist ivuxolimab. This clonotype was obtained from an adult with an advanced solid tumor such as melanoma, head and neck, liver or kidney cancer. CDR3 sequence: CASGRGDSNNQPQHF. The CDR3, as DNA: TGTGCCAGTGGGAGGGGAGACAGCAATAATCAGCCCCAGCATTTT.